A selection of T cell receptor beta chains follows, all from one sample in a study of blood T cell repertoires in COVID-19. Profiling relied on immunoSEQ multiplex PCR, and the TCRdb table lists in-frame clones only, not all of them. There are hundreds of thousands of clones in the sample; 85% occur only once, and under 3% lies in the top ten. The material sequenced was PBMCs or T cells enriched from blood (not recorded which). The receptors here all came from a woman in her fifties or sixties who had recovered from COVID-19. Each CDR3 is given with its conserved first and last residue. The D gene is left open where the match is weak. Size values are once, few and many counts, or a class for expanded clones, and some rows have none.

D gene: -; J gene: TRBJ1-2; V gene: TRBV6-5; clone size: -; CDR3 length: 15; CDR3 DNA: TGTGCCAGCAGCAACGACGTGCGGCGAAACTATGGCTACACCTTC; CDR3 protein: CASSNDVRRNYGYTF
D gene: TRBD1; J gene: TRBJ2-2; V gene: TRBV19; clone size: -; CDR3 length: 14; CDR3 DNA: TGTGCCAGTAGTACGACAGGGGTCCGGGGGGAGCTGTTTTTT; CDR3 protein: CASSTTGVRGELFF
D gene: -; J gene: TRBJ2-7; V gene: TRBV13; clone size: -; CDR3 length: 14; CDR3 DNA: TGTGCCAGCAGCAGACCCGGGAGTTCCTACGAGCAGTACTTC; CDR3 protein: CASSRPGSSYEQYF
D gene: -; J gene: TRBJ2-7; V gene: TRBV5-1; clone size: once; CDR3 length: 15; CDR3 DNA: TGCGCCAGCAGCTTGGAGGGGACATCCACCTACGAGCAGTACTTC; CDR3 protein: CASSLEGTSTYEQYF
D gene: TRBD1; J gene: TRBJ1-1; V gene: TRBV15; clone size: -; CDR3 length: 15; CDR3 DNA: TGTGCCACCAGCAGGGACAGGGGGCCCAACACTGAAGCTTTCTTT; CDR3 protein: CATSRDRGPNTEAFF
D gene: TRBD1; J gene: TRBJ2-5; V gene: TRBV27; clone size: -; CDR3 length: 12; CDR3 DNA: TGTGCCAGCAGAAACAGGGGAGAGACCCAGTACTTC; CDR3 protein: CASRNRGETQYF
D gene: -; J gene: TRBJ2-5; V gene: TRBV5-8; clone size: -; CDR3 length: 14; CDR3 DNA: TGTGCCAGCACTTCGGGTCCCCACCAAAAGACCCAGTACTTC; CDR3 protein: CASTSGPHQKTQYF
D gene: -; J gene: TRBJ2-3; V gene: TRBV5-1; clone size: -; CDR3 length: 15; CDR3 DNA: TGCGCCAGCAGCCTGCAGGGGGGTACCACAGATACGCAGTATTTT; CDR3 protein: CASSLQGGTTDTQYF
D gene: TRBD1; J gene: TRBJ2-1; V gene: TRBV15; clone size: -; CDR3 length: 15; CDR3 DNA: TGTGCCACCAGCAGCGACCGGGACAGGGGAGGTGAGCAGTTCTTC; CDR3 protein: CATSSDRDRGGEQFF
D gene: TRBD1; J gene: TRBJ2-7; V gene: TRBV2; clone size: -; CDR3 length: 14; CDR3 DNA: TGTGCCAGCTCCCGGGACAGGGACTCCTACGAGCAGTACTTC; CDR3 protein: CASSRDRDSYEQYF
D gene: TRBD2; J gene: TRBJ2-7; V gene: TRBV30; clone size: -; CDR3 length: 14; CDR3 DNA: TGTGCCTGGAAAAACCCGGGGGAGGGCTACGAGCAGTACTTC; CDR3 protein: CAWKNPGEGYEQYF
D gene: -; J gene: TRBJ1-2; V gene: TRBV10-2; clone size: once; CDR3 length: 13; CDR3 DNA: TGCGCCAGCAGTGAAAGACAGCAAGACGGCTACACCTTC; CDR3 protein: CASSERQQDGYTF
D gene: -; J gene: TRBJ1-2; V gene: TRBV7-2; clone size: few; CDR3 length: 13; CDR3 DNA: TGTGCCAGCAGCTTAGATCTGAACTATGGCTACACCTTC; CDR3 protein: CASSLDLNYGYTF
D gene: -; J gene: TRBJ1-6; V gene: TRBV4-2; clone size: -; CDR3 length: 16; CDR3 DNA: TGTGCCAGCAGCCAAGAGAGACAGTCGAATAATTCACCCCTCCACTTT; CDR3 protein: CASSQERQSNNSPLHF
D gene: -; J gene: TRBJ2-7; V gene: TRBV4-2; clone size: -; CDR3 length: 16; CDR3 DNA: TGTGCCAGCAGCCGTCGAGAACAGGCCCAACCCTACGAGCAGTACTTC; CDR3 protein: CASSRREQAQPYEQYF
D gene: -; J gene: TRBJ2-7; V gene: TRBV7-2; clone size: -; CDR3 length: 16; CDR3 DNA: TGTGCCAGCAGCTTAGAGCGCGTATACCAGCCCTACGAGCAGTACTTC; CDR3 protein: CASSLERVYQPYEQYF